Listed below are T cell receptor beta chains from one sample, sequenced in a study of T cell responses to AZD1222 COVID-19 vaccine. Clones were sequenced by immunoSEQ multiplex PCR, and TCRdb holds only the in-frame ones, with some missing. The sample contains about 69,000 clones, about 80% of which appear only once. Material: peripheral blood, obtained 28 days after the second AZD1222 dose. These receptors were taken from an adult who received the AZD1222 COVID-19 vaccine. The CDR3 runs from the conserved cysteine through the conserved F or W. D genes are given only for firm matches. Size values are once, few and many counts, or a class for expanded clones, and some rows have none.

>.|TRBJ2-2|TRBV7-8|.
CASSPGGAGELFF
TGTGCCAGCAGCCCTGGCGGCGCCGGGGAGCTGTTTTTT
>.|TRBJ1-1|TRBV5-4|.
CASSLDLGLTTEAFF
TGTGCCAGCAGCTTGGATCTGGGGTTGACCACTGAAGCTTTCTTT
>.|TRBJ1-6|TRBV28|.
CASMDRDPSSYNSPLHF
TGTGCCAGCATGGATAGGGACCCCAGCTCCTATAATTCACCCCTCCACTTT
>.|TRBJ1-6|TRBV7-8|.
CASSFTAGGRSSPLHF
TGTGCCAGCAGCTTCACAGCTGGTGGTCGCTCTTCACCCCTCCACTTT
>TRBD1|TRBJ1-4|TRBV29-1|.
CSARTGGDGEKLFF
TGCAGCGCGAGGACAGGGGGCGATGGTGAAAAACTGTTTTTT
>.|TRBJ1-2|TRBV19|.
CASKSGSNYGYTF
TGTGCCAGTAAATCGGGTTCTAACTATGGCTACACCTTC
>TRBD2|TRBJ2-5|TRBV5-1|once
CASSLGGSSGQETQYF
TGCGCCAGCAGCTTGGGGGGTTCTAGCGGGCAAGAGACCCAGTACTTC
>TRBD1|TRBJ1-3|TRBV4-2|.
CASSQGTGGIGNTIYF
TGTGCCAGCAGCCAAGGGACAGGGGGGATTGGAAACACCATATATTTT
>TRBD2|TRBJ2-1|TRBV7-2|.
CASSLSSGVHNEQFF
TGTGCCAGCAGCTTAAGTAGCGGGGTCCACAATGAGCAGTTCTTC
>TRBD1|TRBJ1-5|TRBV7-9|.
CASSQGRVTGGNQPQHF
TGTGCCAGCAGCCAAGGCCGTGTGACAGGGGGAAATCAGCCCCAGCATTTT
>TRBD1|TRBJ1-3|TRBV15|.
CATSRDRTGSGNTIYF
TGTGCCACCAGCAGAGATCGGACAGGGAGTGGAAACACCATATATTTT
>.|TRBJ2-1|TRBV4-2|.
CASRLTREAYNEQFF
TGTGCCAGCAGACTAACTAGAGAGGCCTACAATGAGCAGTTCTTC
>.|TRBJ1-1|TRBV19|.
CASSMRGSEAFF
TGTGCCAGTAGTATGAGGGGCTCTGAAGCTTTCTTT
>.|TRBJ1-1|TRBV29-1|.
CSVEVGNTEAFF
TGCAGCGTTGAAGTAGGGAACACTGAAGCTTTCTTT
>TRBD1|TRBJ2-6|TRBV29-1|.
CSVARAGTGGSGANVLTF
TGCAGCGTTGCGAGGGCAGGGACAGGGGGCTCTGGGGCCAACGTCCTGACTTTC
>TRBD1|TRBJ1-5|TRBV6-5|.
CASSSGGLYSNQPQHF
TGTGCCAGCAGTTCAGGGGGGTTATATAGCAATCAGCCCCAGCATTTT
>TRBD2|TRBJ2-1|TRBV5-1|.
CASSPPGLADNEQFF
TGCGCCAGCAGCCCACCTGGACTAGCGGATAATGAGCAGTTCTTC
>TRBD1|TRBJ2-7|TRBV10-3|.
CAISAMATGASSYEQYF
TGTGCCATCAGTGCTATGGCGACAGGGGCCAGCTCCTACGAGCAGTACTTC
>TRBD1|TRBJ1-2|TRBV3-1/TRBV3-2|.
CASGPTGDSPYGYTF
TGTGCCAGCGGCCCCACGGGGGACAGCCCATATGGCTACACCTTC
>.|TRBJ2-4|TRBV6-6|.
CASSTRSGENKNIQYF
TGTGCCAGCAGTACGCGGTCTGGGGAGAACAAAAACATTCAGTACTTC
>.|TRBJ1-3|TRBV6-5|.
CASTFGLGNTIYF
TGTGCCAGCACGTTCGGATTGGGAAACACCATATATTTT
>.|TRBJ1-5|TRBV3-1/TRBV3-2|.
CASSPFAGLGGSNQPQHF
TGTGCCAGCAGCCCCTTCGCAGGGTTGGGCGGGAGCAATCAGCCCCAGCATTTT
>TRBD2|TRBJ2-3|TRBV2|.
CASSERAGGGTDTQYF
TGTGCCAGCAGTGAGAGGGCGGGGGGAGGCACAGATACGCAGTATTTT
>.|TRBJ1-6|TRBV12-3/TRBV12-4|.
CASSFGPSPLHF
TGTGCCAGCAGTTTCGGGCCCTCACCCCTCCACTTT
>.|TRBJ1-6|TRBV7-2|.
CASSLGAGNNSPLHF
TGTGCCAGCAGCTTAGGGGCGGGGAACAATTCACCCCTCCACTTT
>.|TRBJ2-2|TRBV16|.
CASSRNRVAGELFF
TGTGCCAGCAGCCGGAACAGGGTGGCCGGGGAGCTGTTTTTT
>TRBD1|TRBJ2-5|TRBV5-1|.
CASSLGIQGAGETQYF
TGCGCCAGCAGCTTGGGGATACAGGGGGCTGGCGAGACCCAGTACTTC
>TRBD1|TRBJ1-2|TRBV27|.
CASRTHDRASANYGYTF
TGTGCCAGCAGAACCCATGACAGGGCCTCAGCTAACTATGGCTACACCTTC
>.|TRBJ2-7|TRBV7-9|once
CASSLGGGAAYEQYF
TGTGCCAGCAGCTTAGGTGGGGGGGCAGCCTACGAGCAGTACTTC
>.|TRBJ2-3|TRBV3-1/TRBV3-2|.
CASRLQVYSDTQYF
TGTGCCAGCAGACTTCAGGTTTACTCAGATACGCAGTATTTT
>TRBD1|TRBJ1-2|TRBV19|.
CASSIVAGGTYGYTF
TGTGCCAGTAGTATAGTGGCAGGGGGTACCTATGGCTACACCTTC
>.|TRBJ2-7|TRBV11-1|few
CASSLVRGIEQYF
TGTGCCAGCAGCTTAGTCCGGGGGATCGAGCAGTACTTC
>TRBD1|TRBJ1-3|TRBV18|few
CASSPRGTGSGNTIYF
TGTGCCAGCTCACCACGTGGGACAGGCTCTGGAAACACCATATATTTT
>TRBD1|TRBJ1-1|TRBV28|.
CASSLVVGDSWNTEAFF
TGTGCCAGCAGTTTGGTTGTCGGGGACAGCTGGAACACTGAAGCTTTCTTT
>TRBD2|TRBJ2-7|TRBV27|.
CASSLLRGGAYEQYF
TGTGCCAGCAGTTTATTGCGCGGGGGGGCCTACGAGCAGTACTTC
>.|TRBJ1-5|TRBV18|.
CASSPLPGVRQPQHF
TGTGCCAGCTCACCCCTCCCAGGGGTCAGGCAGCCCCAGCATTTT
>.|TRBJ2-2|TRBV4-3|.
CASSQNGGGHPGELFF
TGCGCCAGCAGCCAAAATGGGGGGGGGCACCCCGGGGAGCTGTTTTTT
>TRBD1|TRBJ1-5|TRBV12-3/TRBV12-4|.
CASSPGTDQPQHF
TGTGCCAGCAGTCCGGGGACAGATCAGCCCCAGCATTTT
>TRBD2|TRBJ2-1|TRBV9|.
CASSVGLAGFLQNEQFF
TGTGCCAGCAGCGTCGGACTAGCGGGGTTCTTACAGAATGAGCAGTTCTTC
>.|TRBJ2-2|TRBV5-1|.
CASSLLQAITGELFF
TGCGCCAGCAGCTTGTTACAGGCGATCACCGGGGAGCTGTTTTTT
>TRBD1|TRBJ1-3|TRBV5-4|.
CASSLNRGHTIYF
TGTGCCAGCAGCTTGAACAGGGGGCACACCATATATTTT
>TRBD2|TRBJ2-3|TRBV5-1|once
CASSLAGGPSDTQYF
TGCGCCAGCAGCTTGGCGGGGGGGCCTTCAGATACGCAGTATTTT
>TRBD2|TRBJ2-7|TRBV7-2|.
CASSGRLAGARTYEQYF
TGTGCCAGCAGCGGACGACTAGCGGGGGCCCGGACCTACGAGCAGTACTTC
>TRBD1|TRBJ1-6|TRBV25-1|.
CASSGPGQINSPLHF
TGTGCCAGCAGTGGACCGGGACAGATTAATTCACCCCTCCACTTT
>.|TRBJ1-5|TRBV28|.
CASSFMGGIINQPQHF
TGTGCCAGCAGTTTTATGGGAGGGATCATCAATCAGCCCCAGCATTTT
>.|TRBJ2-7|TRBV10-3|once
CAISDGGLSYEQYF
TGTGCCATCAGTGACGGGGGCCTCTCCTACGAGCAGTACTTC
>.|TRBJ1-1|TRBV29-1|.
CSVVLDMNTEAFF
TGCAGCGTTGTACTCGACATGAACACTGAAGCTTTCTTT
>.|TRBJ1-1|TRBV4-3|.
CASSQEAGVLNTEAFF
TGCGCCAGCAGCCAAGAAGCCGGGGTTCTGAACACTGAAGCTTTCTTT
>.|TRBJ2-5|TRBV5-4|.
CATLGGLHQETQYF
TGTGCCACCCTCGGGGGCCTGCACCAAGAGACCCAGTACTTC
>TRBD1|TRBJ1-2|TRBV6-6|few
CASSTGDNYGYTF
TGTGCCAGCAGCACAGGGGATAACTATGGCTACACCTTC
>TRBD2|TRBJ2-5|TRBV5-4|.
CASSGGTSGKETQYF
TGTGCCAGCAGCGGAGGGACTAGCGGAAAAGAGACCCAGTACTTC
>.|TRBJ1-1|TRBV18|.
CASSPPGNTEAFF
TGTGCCAGCTCACCACCGGGGAACACTGAAGCTTTCTTT